The clone carrying this TCR beta chain was seen at least ten times. The antigen remains unidentified. In TCRdb, the reads were re-called with MiXCR into one record per CDR3 protein. The repertoire consists of fewer than 550,000 distinct CDR3 sequences, with 25% to 40% occurring once and the leading ten covering roughly 13%. The data stem from a study of T cell repertoires in cytomegalovirus infection. Study as a whole: A matching HLA type, together with CMV infection, was signaled by public TCR beta signatures. Study-wide results and limits: There were carriers of CMV plus the relevant HLA, and cumulative public TCR beta family frequency identified them. CMV-specific HLA-C-restricted TCR beta clonotypes dominated the ex vivo response.

The CDR3 runs 14 residues. V lost 5 bases to trimming and J lost 6 bases, with 17 bases between them. Germline values: CDR1 MNHNS, CDR2 SASEGT. The source is a human donor in good health (CMV status not recorded). Some clones in this sample may be carry-over from other donors' samples. The sample taken for sequencing was PBMCs. The chain joins TRBV6-1 to TRBJ2-7, with a tentative D call TRBD1 (7 bases). This CDR3 is CASSPQGQGGEQYF. CDR3 nucleotides: TGTGCCAGCAGTCCACAGGGCCAGGGGGGCGAGCAGTACTTC.